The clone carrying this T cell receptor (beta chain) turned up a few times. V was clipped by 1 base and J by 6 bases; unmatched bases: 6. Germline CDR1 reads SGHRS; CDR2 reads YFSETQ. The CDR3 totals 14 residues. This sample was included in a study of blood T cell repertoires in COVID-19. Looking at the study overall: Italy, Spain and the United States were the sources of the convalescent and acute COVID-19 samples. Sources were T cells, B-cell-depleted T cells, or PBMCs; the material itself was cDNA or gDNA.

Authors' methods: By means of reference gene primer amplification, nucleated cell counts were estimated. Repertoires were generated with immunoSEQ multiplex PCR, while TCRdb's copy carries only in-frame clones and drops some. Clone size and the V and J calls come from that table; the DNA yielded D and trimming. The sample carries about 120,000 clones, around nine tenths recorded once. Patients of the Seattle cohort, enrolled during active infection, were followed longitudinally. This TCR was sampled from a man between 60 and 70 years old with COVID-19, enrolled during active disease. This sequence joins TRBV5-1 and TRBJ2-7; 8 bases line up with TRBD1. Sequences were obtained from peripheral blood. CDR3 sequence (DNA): TGCGCCAGCAGCTTGTCAAGGACAGGGAGCGAGCAGTACTTC. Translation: CASSLSRTGSEQYF.